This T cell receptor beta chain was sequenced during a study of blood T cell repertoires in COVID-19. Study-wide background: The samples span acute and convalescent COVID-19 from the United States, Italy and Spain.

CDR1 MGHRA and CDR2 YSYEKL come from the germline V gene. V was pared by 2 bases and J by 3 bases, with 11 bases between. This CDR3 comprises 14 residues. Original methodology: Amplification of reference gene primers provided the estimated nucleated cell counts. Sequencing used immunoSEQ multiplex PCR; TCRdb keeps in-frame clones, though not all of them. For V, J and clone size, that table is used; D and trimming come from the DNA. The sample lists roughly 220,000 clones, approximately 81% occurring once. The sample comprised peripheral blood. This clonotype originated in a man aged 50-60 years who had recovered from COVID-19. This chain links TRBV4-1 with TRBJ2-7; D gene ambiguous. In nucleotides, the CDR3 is TGCGCCAGCAGCCAACCAGGTAGTCTCTACGAGCAGTACTTC. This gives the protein CASSQPGSLYEQYF.